The rows below give T cell receptor beta chains drawn from one sample of a study of cytomegalovirus exposure and HLA in healthy donors. This table comes from immunoSEQ multiplex PCR, and its TCRdb copy is limited to in-frame clones, with some not included. Among about 200,000 clones listed, over 80% were seen once. Sequencing was done on a sample of PBMCs. The receptor set was obtained from a woman aged 18-29 years in good health and CMV-seronegative. The conserved cysteine and the conserved F or W are not part of the CDR3 here. The order of the fields is J gene, clone size, V gene, D gene, CDR3 protein. The D gene is left open where the match is weak. The size of a clone is reported for some rows only, either as once, few or many, or as a class for expanded clones.

TRBJ1-1 | once | TRBV5-6 | TRBD1 | ASSPGTGGRGNTEAF
TRBJ1-2 | - | TRBV18 | TRBD1 | ASSPPSRDRGGYT
TRBJ2-3 | - | TRBV5-6 | TRBD2 | ASSSLVAGGDTQY
TRBJ1-4 | - | TRBV2 | - | ASSEAGPGMGFATNEKLF
TRBJ1-4 | - | TRBV9 | - | ASSALPGAVEKLF
TRBJ1-2 | few | TRBV7-9 | - | ASSLDYYGYT
TRBJ2-2 | - | TRBV18 | TRBD2 | ASSREASGPGELF
TRBJ2-7 | - | TRBV11-2 | - | ASSLGQGGEQY
TRBJ1-2 | few | TRBV6-5 | - | ASKAGTDGYT
TRBJ1-1 | few | TRBV5-1 | TRBD1 | ASNTGGSNTEAF
TRBJ1-5 | - | TRBV19 | - | ASSSRRFDQPQH
TRBJ2-2 | - | TRBV5-4 | - | ASSFPDTGELF
TRBJ1-5 | - | TRBV2 | - | ASSGELGNQPQH
TRBJ2-5 | - | TRBV9 | - | ASSGTEPGETQY
TRBJ2-1 | - | TRBV7-3 | - | ASSFRRVGSYNEQF
TRBJ2-5 | - | TRBV5-1 | - | ASKVGGVQETQY
TRBJ2-7 | - | TRBV11-2 | - | ASSFGDSYEQY
TRBJ2-3 | - | TRBV5-1 | - | ASSTGTTDTQY
TRBJ2-3 | - | TRBV5-6 | TRBD1 | ASSPYTGEDTQY
TRBJ2-7 | - | TRBV6-5 | - | ASSPGPTYEQY
TRBJ1-4 | - | TRBV30 | TRBD1 | AWSRQGDREKLF
TRBJ2-7 | - | TRBV29-1 | TRBD1 | SVEGHGGQAYEQY
TRBJ1-1 | - | TRBV6-1 | - | ASSEAWGPTEAF
TRBJ1-1 | once | TRBV30 | - | ASTGWGRRRAF
TRBJ2-3 | - | TRBV5-4 | TRBD2 | ASSFGSGVTDTQY
TRBJ1-6 | - | TRBV30 | - | AWKVGSPLH
TRBJ2-2 | - | TRBV15 | TRBD1 | ATSSDSGGTGELF
TRBJ1-2 | - | TRBV29-1 | - | SVDTMGAGYGYT
TRBJ2-5 | - | TRBV9 | TRBD2 | ASSVAFRGSGRALETQY
TRBJ1-5 | - | TRBV2 | TRBD1 | ASSLTGNNQPQH
TRBJ1-4 | - | TRBV30 | TRBD1 | AWSYGQGTTNEKLF
TRBJ2-5 | - | TRBV15 | TRBD1 | ATSRPTGGAETQY
TRBJ2-1 | - | TRBV2 | - | ASRDNKRLGQF
TRBJ2-3 | - | TRBV10-3 | TRBD1 | AIKPGQGTDTQY
TRBJ1-2 | - | TRBV6-6 | TRBD1 | ASSSDRAAYGYT
TRBJ2-7 | few | TRBV28 | TRBD1 | ASSYRQGSYEQY
TRBJ2-3 | - | TRBV5-4 | TRBD2 | ASSGGLADFTDTQY
TRBJ2-5 | - | TRBV10-3 | TRBD2 | AISGRERGNSGARETQY
TRBJ1-2 | - | TRBV6-5 | - | ASSRDNRAGYT
TRBJ2-1 | - | TRBV4-1 | - | ASSDLGYYNEQF
TRBJ1-6 | - | TRBV19 | TRBD1 | ASRTTGSSSPLH
TRBJ2-7 | - | TRBV5-1 | - | ASSLARTVSYEQY
TRBJ1-2 | - | TRBV5-1 | - | ASSLVGQGGSGYT
TRBJ2-7 | - | TRBV25-1 | TRBD2 | ASSEDIAGVSYEQY
TRBJ1-2 | - | TRBV30 | - | AWSDPRSWRGGYT
TRBJ1-1 | - | TRBV7-3 | - | ASSGGPNTEAF
TRBJ1-5 | - | TRBV6-1 | TRBD1 | ASSEAGTGGEPQH
TRBJ1-2 | - | TRBV2 | - | ASSAGGPGYGYT
TRBJ1-2 | - | TRBV9 | - | ASSASGYDGYT
TRBJ2-7 | - | TRBV23-1 | - | ASSHTGDEGYEQY
TRBJ1-6 | - | TRBV5-6 | - | ASSWTGRQGSPLH
TRBJ2-1 | - | TRBV2 | - | ASSVRVGNEQF
TRBJ1-2 | few | TRBV7-6 | TRBD1 | ASSTRTGSGYT
TRBJ1-1 | - | TRBV5-1 | - | ASSLGTPGAGTEAF
TRBJ1-5 | - | TRBV28 | TRBD1 | ASSRQGDPNQPQH